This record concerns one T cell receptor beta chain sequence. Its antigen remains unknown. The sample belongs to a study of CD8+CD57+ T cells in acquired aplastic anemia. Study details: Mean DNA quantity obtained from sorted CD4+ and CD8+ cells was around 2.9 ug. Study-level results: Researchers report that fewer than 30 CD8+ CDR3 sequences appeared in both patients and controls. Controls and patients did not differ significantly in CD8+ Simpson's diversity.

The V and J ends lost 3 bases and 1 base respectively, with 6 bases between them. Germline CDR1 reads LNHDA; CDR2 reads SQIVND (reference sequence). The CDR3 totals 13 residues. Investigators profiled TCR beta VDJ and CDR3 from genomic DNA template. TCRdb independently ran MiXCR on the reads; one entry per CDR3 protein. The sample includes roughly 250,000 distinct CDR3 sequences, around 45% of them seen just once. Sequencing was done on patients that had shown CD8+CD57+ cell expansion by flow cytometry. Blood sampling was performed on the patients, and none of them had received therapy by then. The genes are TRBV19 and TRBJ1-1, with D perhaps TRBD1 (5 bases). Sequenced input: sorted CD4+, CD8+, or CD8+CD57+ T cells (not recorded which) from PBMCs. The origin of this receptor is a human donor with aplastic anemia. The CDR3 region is CASSMTENTEAFF. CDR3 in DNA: TGTGCCAGTAGTATGACAGAGAACACTGAAGCTTTCTTT.